Presented here are 12 T cell receptor beta chains from one specimen sequenced in a study of cytomegalovirus exposure and HLA in healthy donors. The study ran its PCR with 60 Vbeta and 13 Jbeta primers. Only in-frame clones appear in the TCRdb table, and some are missing; sequencing was by immunoSEQ multiplex PCR. The table lists some 120,000 clones, approximately 80% of them singletons, with less than 4.5% in the top ten. Sequencing input: PBMCs. These receptors all stem from a man between 35 and 55 years old in good health and CMV-seronegative.

This chain uses TRBV5-4 with TRBJ1-5; 8 bases match TRBD1. The CDR3 sequence is 14 residues long. Germline V gene lookup returns CDR1 SGHNT and CDR2 YYREEE (reference sequence). V trimming: 4 bases; J trimming: 8 bases; junction bases outside the gene matches: 8. The DNA for the CDR3 is TGTGCCAGCAGCCCAGGACAGGGTTTGAAGCCCCAGCATTTT. Amino acid sequence: CASSPGQGLKPQHF.

The chain carries TRBV2 and TRBJ1-1; D is undetermined. Germline lookup yields CDR1 SNHLY and CDR2 FYNNEI. Trimming pared 4 bases from V and 8 bases from J, leaving 8 bases between. The CDR3 contains 11 residues. The DNA of the CDR3 is TGTGCCAGCAGTGGTAGGGAGGAAGCTTTCTTT. It encodes CASSGREEAFF.

This chain connects TRBV7-8 to TRBJ2-1; no definite D call. Trimming cost V 4 bases and J 0 bases, with 10 bases left between them. Germline values: CDR1 SGHVS, CDR2 FQNEAQ. This CDR3 has 15 amino acids. The DNA of the CDR3 is TGTGCCAGCAGCTCCCCCCGGAGCTCCTACAATGAGCAGTTCTTC. Translating gives CASSSPRSSYNEQFF.

The chain has TRBV18 and TRBJ1-1, with a tentative D call TRBD1 (6 bases). The V gene's germline CDR1 is KGHSH and CDR2 LQKENI. The ends were cut back, 4 bases at V and 4 bases at J, with 10 bases in the middle. The CDR3 spans 13 residues. CDR3 residues: CASSLTGSTEAFF. The DNA of the CDR3 is TGTGCCAGCTCACTGACAGGTTCCACTGAAGCTTTCTTT.

The chain carries TRBV6-1 and TRBJ2-6, with D uncertain. This CDR3 has 14 residues. Germline-derived CDR1 and CDR2 are MNHNS and SASEGT. The germline V and J ends were trimmed by 5 bases and 0 bases, with 5 bases remaining between them. The CDR3 region is CASSSGSGANVLTF. In DNA, the CDR3 is TGTGCCAGCAGTTCAGGCTCTGGGGCCAACGTCCTGACTTTC.

This rearrangement joins TRBV19 to TRBJ2-7; tentatively, D is TRBD2 (6 bases). The ends were cut back, 11 bases at V and 2 bases at J, with 19 bases in the middle. This CDR3 is 14 amino acids long. Per the germline V gene, CDR1 is LNHDA and CDR2 is SQIVND (reference sequence). CDR3 in DNA: TGTGCCCTCCCCCCTGGGGGGATTACCTACGAGCAGTACTTC. Its protein is CALPPGGITYEQYF.

The V call is TRBV7-9, the J call TRBJ1-1; tentatively, D is TRBD1 (6 bases). The CDR3 length is 14 residues. Germline loops: CDR1 SEHNR, CDR2 FQNEAQ (reference sequence). Trimming stripped 8 bases from V and 4 bases from J, with 17 bases between. Written as DNA, the CDR3 is TGTGCCAGCGATCTCGGGGGGCGCAGCACTGAAGCTTTCTTT. Translation: CASDLGGRSTEAFF. The whole variable domain, remainder taken from reference TRBV7-9 and TRBJ1-1, is DTGVSQNPRHKITKRGQNVTFRCDPISEHNRLYWYRQTLGQGPEFLTYFQNEAQLEKSRLLSDRFSAERPKGSFSTLEIQRTEQGDSAMYLCASDLGGRSTEAFFGQGTRLTVV.

The gene calls are TRBV7-9 and TRBJ1-5, with D possibly matching TRBD1 (6 bases). The CDR3 is made up of 16 amino acids. CDR1 and CDR2 (germline): SEHNR, FQNEAQ (reference sequence). The V end was cut by 5 bases, the J end by 0 bases, with 14 bases between. CDR3 sequence (DNA): TGTGCCAGCAGCGCCCGACAGGAGAATAGCAATCAGCCCCAGCATTTT. It is translated as CASSARQENSNQPQHF.

The chain uses TRBV5-4 and TRBJ1-6; 7 bases are shared with TRBD1. The CDR3 runs 15 residues. V shed 4 bases and J 7 bases; nucleotides not matched to a gene: 8. Looked up from germline, CDR1 is SGHNT and CDR2 is YYREEE (reference sequence). The CDR3 loop reads CASSPGDRRNSPLHF. For the CDR3, the DNA is TGTGCCAGCAGCCCCGGGGACAGAAGAAATTCACCCCTCCACTTT.

The chain recombines TRBV29-1 with TRBJ1-1, with D possibly TRBD1 on 6 matching bases. The V end was cut by 6 bases, the J end by 4 bases, with 15 bases between. This CDR3 spans 13 amino acids. Germline loops: CDR1 SQVTM, CDR2 ANQGSEA. As DNA, the CDR3 is TGCAGCGTGGACCCTAAAGGGGGCACTGAAGCTTTCTTT. Its translation is CSVDPKGGTEAFF.

This clone was recorded once. CDR3 in amino acids: CASSLDRLAGVHTDTQYF. Here the CDR3 DNA reads TGTGCCAGCAGCTTAGATAGGCTAGCGGGGGTTCACACAGATACGCAGTATTTT. J is TRBJ2-3 and V is TRBV7-9; the match to TRBD2 covers 10 bases. This CDR3 contains 18 residues. Germline CDR1 reads SEHNR; CDR2 reads FQNEAQ (reference sequence). Trimming at V came to 1 base and at J to 2 bases, leaving 9 bases not matched to a gene.

This sequence joins TRBV14 and TRBJ2-1, with D unclear. This CDR3 comprises 12 residues. Per the germline V gene, CDR1 is SGHDN and CDR2 is FVKESK. Deletions cut 5 bases from V and 6 bases from J, with 8 bases between. The CDR3 region has the DNA TGTGCCAGCAGCTTCGTACTCAATGAGCAGTTCTTC. This gives the protein CASSFVLNEQFF.